A selection of T cell receptor beta chains follows, all from one sample in a study of blood T cell repertoires in COVID-19. Sequencing used immunoSEQ multiplex PCR; TCRdb keeps in-frame clones, though not all of them. The sample carries about 230,000 clones, around 84% recorded once. Sequencing used peripheral blood. Receptor source: a woman aged 40-49 years who had recovered from COVID-19. Both conserved end residues are part of each CDR3. A D gene is named only where the DNA matches it firmly. Clone size is stated in some rows and not others, as once, few, many or a class when expanded.

J: TRBJ2-2; size: -; D: -; V: TRBV9; CDR3: CASSVELTANTGELFF; DNA: TGTGCCAGCAGCGTAGAGCTCACCGCGAACACCGGGGAGCTGTTTTTT
J: TRBJ1-2; size: -; D: -; V: TRBV7-3; CDR3: CASSLTGGRGYTF; DNA: TGTGCCAGCAGCTTAACGGGAGGACGAGGCTACACCTTC
J: TRBJ2-1; size: -; D: -; V: TRBV2; CDR3: CASSGQSPMDEQFF; DNA: TGTGCCAGCAGCGGACAGTCCCCTATGGATGAGCAGTTCTTC
J: TRBJ2-1; size: few; D: TRBD2; V: TRBV4-3; CDR3: CASSQGLAGYNEQFF; DNA: TGCGCCAGCAGCCAAGGACTAGCGGGATACAATGAGCAGTTCTTC
J: TRBJ1-1; size: -; D: -; V: TRBV5-6; CDR3: CASTPGHLNTEAFF; DNA: TGTGCCAGCACCCCGGGACACTTGAACACTGAAGCTTTCTTT
J: TRBJ2-2; size: -; D: TRBD1; V: TRBV7-3; CDR3: CASSPNPTTGTGELFF; DNA: TGTGCCAGCAGCCCGAATCCCACGACAGGGACCGGGGAGCTGTTTTTT
J: TRBJ2-7; size: once; D: -; V: TRBV7-9; CDR3: CASRPTMEGSSYEQYF; DNA: TGTGCCAGCAGACCCACAATGGAGGGGAGCTCCTACGAGCAGTACTTC
J: TRBJ2-5; size: -; D: -; V: TRBV6-5; CDR3: CASSYSQGSWETQYF; DNA: TGTGCCAGCAGTTACTCGCAGGGTTCGTGGGAGACCCAGTACTTC
J: TRBJ2-5; size: -; D: TRBD2; V: TRBV6-2/TRBV6-3; CDR3: CASSYFSGGPQETQYF; DNA: TGTGCCAGCAGTTACTTTAGCGGGGGGCCCCAAGAGACCCAGTACTTC
J: TRBJ2-1; size: -; D: TRBD2; V: TRBV5-4; CDR3: CASSLGGAEFNEQFF; DNA: TGTGCCAGCAGCCTCGGGGGGGCGGAATTTAACGAGCAGTTCTTC
J: TRBJ1-1; size: -; D: TRBD1; V: TRBV18; CDR3: CASSPIIQGVNTEAFF; DNA: TGTGCCAGCTCACCTATAATCCAGGGGGTCAACACTGAAGCTTTCTTT
J: TRBJ2-2; size: -; D: TRBD2; V: TRBV28; CDR3: CASRAGGGGTGELFF; DNA: TGTGCCAGCAGAGCTGGGGGGGGTGGCACCGGGGAGCTGTTTTTT
J: TRBJ2-5; size: -; D: TRBD2; V: TRBV6-5; CDR3: CASVRGRNQETQYF; DNA: TGTGCCAGCGTTCGCGGGAGGAATCAAGAGACCCAGTACTTC
J: TRBJ2-5; size: -; D: TRBD1; V: TRBV23-1; CDR3: CASSPTGLETQYF; DNA: TGCGCCAGCAGCCCGACAGGGCTGGAGACCCAGTACTTC
J: TRBJ1-3; size: -; D: -; V: TRBV3-1/TRBV3-2; CDR3: CASSQDFLSGNTIYF; DNA: TGTGCCAGCAGCCAAGACTTCCTCTCTGGAAACACCATATATTTT
J: TRBJ1-5; size: -; D: -; V: TRBV6-2/TRBV6-3; CDR3: CASSRRTREPQHF; DNA: TGTGCCAGCAGCCGTCGGACCAGGGAACCCCAGCATTTT
J: TRBJ1-2; size: -; D: -; V: TRBV12-3/TRBV12-4; CDR3: CASSGGGYGYTF; DNA: TGTGCCAGCAGTGGGGGCGGCTATGGCTACACCTTC
J: TRBJ2-1; size: once; D: TRBD2; V: TRBV6-2/TRBV6-3; CDR3: CASSLAGDTTDEQFF; DNA: TGTGCCAGCAGTCTAGCGGGGGATACTACGGATGAGCAGTTCTTC
J: TRBJ1-2; size: -; D: -; V: TRBV18; CDR3: CASSDLYGYTF; DNA: TGTGCCAGCTCAGATCTATATGGCTACACCTTC
J: TRBJ1-5; size: -; D: TRBD1; V: TRBV19; CDR3: CASSIAQGASQPQHF; DNA: TGTGCCAGTAGTATAGCACAGGGGGCTTCTCAGCCCCAGCATTTT
J: TRBJ1-1; size: -; D: -; V: TRBV7-2; CDR3: CASSLVVQASEAFF; DNA: TGTGCCAGCAGCTTAGTTGTCCAGGCATCTGAAGCTTTCTTT
J: TRBJ1-4; size: -; D: -; V: TRBV18; CDR3: CASSPPTGGREKLFF; DNA: TGTGCCAGCTCACCACCGACAGGTGGACGTGAAAAACTGTTTTTT
J: TRBJ1-1; size: -; D: -; V: TRBV6-5; CDR3: CASSLERNTEAFF; DNA: TGTGCCAGCAGTCTAGAGCGGAACACTGAAGCTTTCTTT
J: TRBJ1-3; size: -; D: TRBD1; V: TRBV10-3; CDR3: CATVQGIENTIYF; DNA: TGTGCCACCGTACAGGGGATCGAGAACACCATATATTTT
J: TRBJ1-1; size: -; D: -; V: TRBV18; CDR3: CASSRDISEAFF; DNA: TGTGCCAGCTCACGGGACATCTCTGAAGCTTTCTTT
J: TRBJ2-7; size: -; D: TRBD2; V: TRBV6-5; CDR3: CASSSSGGTYEQYF; DNA: TGTGCCAGCAGTTCTAGCGGGGGGACCTACGAGCAGTACTTC
J: TRBJ2-7; size: -; D: -; V: TRBV12-1; CDR3: CASRPPQDLSYEQYF; DNA: TGTGCCAGCAGACCCCCACAGGATCTCTCCTACGAGCAGTACTTC
J: TRBJ1-5; size: -; D: -; V: TRBV9; CDR3: CASSPLEAGAQHF; DNA: TGTGCCAGCAGTCCCTTAGAGGCAGGGGCCCAGCATTTT
J: TRBJ2-7; size: -; D: -; V: TRBV28; CDR3: CASSGHYEQYF; DNA: TGTGCCAGCAGTGGCCACTACGAGCAGTACTTC
J: TRBJ1-6; size: -; D: -; V: TRBV6-5; CDR3: CASSLRSSYNSPLHF; DNA: TGTGCCAGCAGTCTCAGAAGCTCCTATAATTCACCCCTCCACTTT
J: TRBJ2-7; size: -; D: -; V: TRBV3-1/TRBV3-2; CDR3: CASSPRGYYEQYF; DNA: TGTGCCAGCAGCCCCCGGGGGTACTACGAGCAGTACTTC
J: TRBJ1-6; size: once; D: TRBD1; V: TRBV13; CDR3: CASSLEDRGSPLHF; DNA: TGTGCCAGCAGCTTAGAGGACAGGGGTTCACCCCTCCACTTT